This entry lists 28 T cell receptor beta chains sequenced from one sample in a study of glioma-infiltrating T cells. TCR alpha and beta CDR3 regions were amplified from RNA using iRepertoire nested multiplex PCR. Via MiXCR, TCRdb re-called the multiplex PCR reads, giving one row per CDR3 protein. The repertoire holds roughly 350,000 distinct CDR3 sequences, with roughly two fifths as singletons. The source material was glioma tissue, nonneoplastic brain tissue, or PBMCs (not recorded which). These receptors came from a human donor with low-grade glioma or glioblastoma, undergoing nonglioma brain surgery, or in good health (not recorded which).

To note about this clonotype: The junction and the germline gene differ at one end; a read error may be behind it. The gene calls are TRBV6-2 or TRBV6-3 and TRBJ2-5; D unclear. Looked up from germline, CDR1 is MNHEY and CDR2 is SVGEGT. This CDR3 has 11 residues. The CDR3 DNA reads TGTGCCAGCAGTTCCGAAGAGACCCATTACTTC. Its protein product is CASSSEETHYF.

This chain joins TRBV4-1 and TRBJ2-7; the match to TRBD2 covers 9 bases. Germline CDR1 reads MGHRA; CDR2 reads YSYEKL. The CDR3 length is 17 residues. V was pared by 4 bases and J by 7 bases, with 17 bases of the junction left unmatched. CDR3 DNA: TGCGCCAGCAGCCTAAGAGAAGGCGCGGGAGGGCGTGTTGAGCAGTACTTC. Translated: CASSLREGAGGRVEQYF.

The J gene is TRBJ2-7, the V gene TRBV19; TRBD1 agrees at 9 bases. This CDR3 comprises 12 residues. Looked up from germline, CDR1 is LNHDA and CDR2 is SQIVND (reference sequence). With 11 bases clipped from V and 5 bases from J, the junction kept 7 bases outside the gene matches. CDR3 loop: CACGTGFHEQYF. CDR3 nucleotides: TGTGCCTGCGGGACAGGGTTCCACGAGCAGTACTTC.

Many counts were recorded for this clonotype. V gene TRBV7-2 combines with J gene TRBJ1-1, with unresolved D. This CDR3 comprises 13 residues. Per germline, CDR1 SGHTA and CDR2 FQGNSA. V gave up 1 base and J gave up 6 bases, with 9 bases separating them. The DNA of the CDR3 is TGTGCCAGCAGCTTAGGCCTGAATGCTGAAGCTTTCTTT. It encodes CASSLGLNAEAFF.

Comment on this clonotype: One end of the junction is discordant with germline, which a read error may explain. This chain joins TRBV6-1 and TRBJ2-1; D may match TRBD1 or TRBD2 (5 bases each). Germline values: CDR1 MNHNS, CDR2 SASEGT. There are 11 residues in the CDR3. Here the CDR3 DNA reads TGTGCCAGCAGCCTCGGGACCCGTCAACTCTTC. It codes for CASSLGTRQLF.

The chain carries TRBV2 and TRBJ1-1; 9 bases are shared with TRBD1. The end of the DNA aligns better with TRBJ2-2, so the J call may be wrong. CDR1 is SNHLY, CDR2 FYNNEI, per germline. This CDR3 comprises 16 residues. As DNA, the CDR3 is TGTGCCAGCAGTAGGTGGGGACAGGGGAACACCGGGGAGCTGTTTTTT. Translating it yields CASSRWGQGNTGELFF.

This clonotype was observed many times. The rearrangement uses TRBV6-1 and TRBJ2-1; the D gene is possibly TRBD1 (5 bases). Trimming left V 10 bases short and J 0 bases short, with 19 bases between. The germline V gene encodes CDR1 MNHNS and CDR2 SASEGT. The length of the CDR3 is 16 residues. CDR3 nucleotides: TGTGCCACCACAAGACAGCCCCTAAGCTCCTACAATGAGCAGTTCTTC. This encodes CATTRQPLSSYNEQFF.

This clonotype was seen many times. The V and J genes are TRBV4-1 and TRBJ1-5; no clear D. The CDR3 sequence is 12 residues long. Trimming pared 0 bases from V and 8 bases from J, leaving 5 bases between. Germline assignment: CDR1 MGHRA and CDR2 YSYEKL. The CDR3 DNA reads TGCGCCAGCAGCCAAGATCTGGAGCCCCAGCATTTT. Translation gives CASSQDLEPQHF.

V is TRBV20-1 and J is TRBJ2-7; D unclear. Trimming stripped 4 bases from V and 3 bases from J, with 13 bases between. The CDR3 sequence is 13 residues long. Germline values: CDR1 DFQATT, CDR2 SNEGSKA (reference sequence). The CDR3 nucleotides are TGCAGTGCTAAAGTTATCACAAACTACGAGCAGTACTTC. Its protein is CSAKVITNYEQYF.

The chain is built from TRBV27 and TRBJ2-3; 12 bases map to TRBD2. This CDR3 is 24 amino acids long. Trimming cost V 2 bases and J 2 bases; bases outside gene matches: 26. The germline V gene encodes CDR1 MNHEY and CDR2 SMNVEV (reference sequence). This chain's CDR3 is CASSLTPLAGGPRFTERYTDTQYF. CDR3 nucleotides: TGTGCCAGCAGTTTAACCCCCCTAGCGGGAGGGCCTAGGTTTACAGAACGCTACACAGATACGCAGTATTTT.

The V and J genes are TRBV28 and TRBJ1-1, with D uncertain. The germline V gene encodes CDR1 MDHEN and CDR2 SYDVKM. The germline V and J ends were trimmed by 5 bases and 10 bases, with 17 bases remaining between them. The CDR3 totals 13 residues. The DNA of the CDR3 is TGTGCCAGCAGTCTCCCAAGGTGGCGGAGAGCTTTCTTT. Its translation is CASSLPRWRRAFF.

A note on this clonotype: At one boundary the junction diverges from the germline segment, which might be a read error. The rearrangement uses TRBV28 and TRBJ1-4; 11 bases are shared with TRBD1. Germline V gives CDR1 MDHEN, CDR2 SYDVKM. This CDR3 is 16 amino acids long. The CDR3, as DNA: TGTGCCAGCAGTACCCGGACAGGGGGCACTAATGAAAAACTGCTTTTT. It encodes CASSTRTGGTNEKLLF. The whole variable domain, remainder taken from reference TRBV28 and TRBJ1-4, is DVKVTQSSRYLVKRTGEKVFLECVQDMDHENMFWYRQDPGLGLRLIYFSYDVKMKEKGDIPEGYSVSREKKERFSLILESASTNQTSMYLCASSTRTGGTNEKLLFGSGTQLSVL.

This clonotype has ten or more counts. The V and J genes are TRBV20-1 and TRBJ1-5; 8 nucleotides line up with TRBD1. The trim removed 6 bases at V and 7 bases at J, leaving 14 bases unmatched. The CDR3 sequence is 15 residues long. Germline CDR1 and CDR2: DFQATT and SNEGSKA (reference sequence). CDR3 residues: CSAQGARDFVQPQHF. Written as DNA, the CDR3 is TGCAGTGCCCAGGGGGCTCGGGATTTCGTACAGCCCCAGCATTTT.

Worth noting for this clonotype: It may be a read error: a sequence one base away is much more abundant. The rearrangement links TRBV28 to TRBJ1-5; TRBD1 matches 8 bases. Looked up from germline, CDR1 is MDHEN and CDR2 is SYDVKM. This CDR3 is 15 amino acids long. After removal of 5 bases from V and 2 bases from J, the junction contained 5 bases not matched to a gene. CDR3 loop: CASSAGTGGNQPQHF. The CDR3 coding sequence is TGTGCCAGCAGTGCGGGGACAGGAGGCAATCAGCCCCAGCATTTT. The complete variable domain, with remaining parts taken from reference TRBV28 and TRBJ1-5, reads DVKVTQSSRYLVKRTGEKVFLECVQDMDHENMFWYRQDPGLGLRLIYFSYDVKMKEKGDIPEGYSVSREKKERFSLILESASTNQTSMYLCASSAGTGGNQPQHFGDGTRLSIL.

The rearrangement joins TRBV5-6 to TRBJ1-5, with D maybe TRBD1 (5 bases). Per germline, CDR1 SGHDT and CDR2 YYEEEE. V lost 2 bases, J lost 6 bases, and 15 bases lay in between. The CDR3 has 15 residues. The CDR3 DNA is TGTGCCAGCAGCTTTGGACAAAGGGATGGTCAGCCCCAGCATTTT. Translation: CASSFGQRDGQPQHF.

Ten or more counts support this clonotype. The chain links TRBV7-2 to TRBJ2-7; D remains unclear. The CDR3 spans 14 residues. With 6 bases removed from V and 0 bases from J, the gap between germline ends came to 12 bases. The V gene's germline CDR1 is SGHTA and CDR2 FQGNSA. As DNA, the CDR3 is TGTGCCAGCAGTTTCGGTGGTGGCTCCTACGAGCAGTACTTC. Residues: CASSFGGGSYEQYF.

The chain has TRBV5-8 and TRBJ2-3; D possibly corresponds to TRBD2 (6 bases). Germline CDR1 reads SGHTS; CDR2 reads YDEGEE. CDR3 length: 16 residues. The germline V and J ends were trimmed by 4 bases and 4 bases, with 19 bases remaining between them. CDR3 DNA: TGTGCCAGCAGCCCTGGGGCCGGGAGAGGAGCAGATACGCAGTATTTT. This gives the protein CASSPGAGRGADTQYF.

CDR3 coding DNA: TGTGCCAGCAGTGATCGTCTGGGGAGCAATGAGCAGTTCTTC. Protein sequence: CASSDRLGSNEQFF. V is TRBV2 and J is TRBJ2-1; D perhaps matches TRBD2 (5 bases). The CDR3 is 14 residues long. Trimming cost V 3 bases and J 6 bases, with 12 bases left between them. Germline V gives CDR1 SNHLY, CDR2 FYNNEI. The variable domain in full, with the rest retrieved from reference TRBV2 and TRBJ2-1, is EPEVTQTPSHQVTQMGQEVILRCVPISNHLYFYWYRQILGQKVEFLVSFYNNEISEKSEIFDDQFSVERPDGSNFTLKIRSTKLEDSAMYFCASSDRLGSNEQFFGPGTRLTVL.

The chain recombines TRBV25-1 with TRBJ2-2; the match to TRBD2 covers 8 bases. Germline V CDR1 and CDR2: MGHDK, SYGVNS. CDR3 length equals 15 residues. The ends lost 5 bases at V and 1 base at J; junction bases unmatched: 3. Here the CDR3 DNA reads TGTGCCAGCAGTAACAGCGGGGGGAACACCGGGGAGCTGTTTTTT. Encoded protein: CASSNSGGNTGELFF.

DNA for the CDR3: TGTGCCAGCAGCTTGGCGGGAGCCCCCTACGAGCAGTACTTC. Its protein is CASSLAGAPYEQYF. The V call is TRBV5-4, the J call TRBJ2-7; tentative D call: TRBD2 (6 bases). The CDR3 contains 14 residues. Per germline, CDR1 SGHNT and CDR2 YYREEE (reference sequence). The germline V and J ends were trimmed by 0 bases and 2 bases, with 9 bases remaining between them.

A word on this clonotype: A much larger clone differs from this one at a single base, so this may be a read error. CDR3 sequence: CASSLTGWNTMYNEQFF. The CDR3 nucleotides are TGTGCCAGCAGTTTAACGGGTTGGAATACCATGTACAATGAGCAGTTCTTC. The J gene is TRBJ2-1, the V gene TRBV27; D is ambiguous. The CDR3 runs 17 residues. Germline V gene data show CDR1 as MNHEY and CDR2 as SMNVEV (reference sequence). The V end was cut by 2 bases, the J end by 4 bases, with 18 bases between.

This clonotype occurred many times. The chain recombines TRBV28 with TRBJ1-2; possibly TRBD1 for D (5 bases). The CDR3 sequence is 12 residues long. The V end was cut by 6 bases, the J end by 4 bases, with 9 bases between. Germline V CDR1 and CDR2: MDHEN, SYDVKM. CDR3 protein: CASREGAYGYTF. Here the CDR3 DNA reads TGTGCCAGCAGAGAAGGGGCCTATGGCTACACCTTC.

This rearrangement joins TRBV7-2 to TRBJ1-2; D unresolved. In germline, CDR1 is SGHTA, CDR2 FQGNSA. The CDR3 spans 11 residues. V lost 2 bases and J 8 bases, leaving 6 bases between the germline ends. In DNA, the CDR3 is TGTGCCAGCAGCTTATTGGGGGGCTACACCTTC. Amino acids: CASSLLGGYTF.

The chain recombines TRBV10-3 with TRBJ2-7, with D possibly matching TRBD1 (5 bases). Germline CDR1 ENHRY, CDR2 SYGVKD. V was cut by 5 bases and J by 5 bases, with 13 bases left in between. The CDR3 spans 13 residues. CDR3 region: CAISPQGSNEQYF. As DNA, the CDR3 is TGTGCCATCAGTCCCCAGGGAAGCAACGAGCAGTACTTC.

Note on this clonotype: A much larger clone differs by one base, so this may be a read error. The J gene is TRBJ2-1, the V gene TRBV6-2 or TRBV6-3; 8 bases align to TRBD2. The J segment lost 8 bases and the V segment lost 2 bases, leaving 11 bases of the junction unmatched. CDR1 and CDR2 (germline): MNHEY, SVGEGT. This CDR3 has 16 residues. Here the CDR3 DNA reads TGTGCCAGCAGTTACGGTAATAGCGGGGCAGGCTATGAGCAGTTCTTC. The encoded protein is CASSYGNSGAGYEQFF.

On this clonotype itself: A read error is possible here, since a much larger clone lies one base away. The V and J genes are TRBV7-9 and TRBJ2-3; 7 nucleotides agree with TRBD2. CDR3 size: 15 residues. Looked up from germline, CDR1 is SEHNR and CDR2 is FQNEAQ (reference sequence). The DNA for the CDR3 is TGTGCCAGCAGCTTGGGCGGGAGCGTCACAGATGCGCAGTATTTT. It encodes CASSLGGSVTDAQYF. The whole variable domain, remainder taken from reference TRBV7-9 and TRBJ2-3, is DTGVSQNPRHKITKRGQNVTFRCDPISEHNRLYWYRQTLGQGPEFLTYFQNEAQLEKSRLLSDRFSAERPKGSFSTLEIQRTEQGDSAMYLCASSLGGSVTDAQYFGPGTRLTVL.

This clonotype was seen only a few times. The chain joins TRBV7-3 to TRBJ1-1, with TRBD1 matching 9 bases. After removal of 4 bases from V and 7 bases from J, the junction contained 4 bases not matched to a gene. From germline, CDR1 is SGHTA and CDR2 FQGTGA. This CDR3 is 13 amino acids long. The CDR3 DNA is TGTGCCAGCAGCTCGACAGGGGGTGGTGAAGCTTTCTTT. Protein product: CASSSTGGGEAFF.

The chain links TRBV10-3 to TRBJ1-1, with a weak D call TRBD1 (6 bases). Germline assignment: CDR1 ENHRY and CDR2 SYGVKD. This CDR3 is built from 15 residues. V was cut by 0 bases and J by 5 bases, with 13 bases left in between. CDR3 protein: CAISESETGLTEAFF. Here the CDR3 DNA reads TGTGCCATCAGTGAGTCGGAAACAGGGTTAACTGAAGCTTTCTTT.